This record looks at one T cell receptor (beta chain) sequence and its context. Authors' analysis steps: By means of reference gene primer amplification, nucleated cell counts were estimated. Assay: immunoSEQ multiplex PCR; the TCRdb copy retains only in-frame clones and omits some. V, J and clone size were drawn from that table, and D and trimming were deduced from the DNA. The table includes 100,000 or so clones, around four fifths detected once. The CDR3 loop spans 16 amino acids. V was clipped by 7 bases and J by 0 bases, with 17 bases between them. Looked up from germline, CDR1 is ENHRY and CDR2 is SYGVKD. The data originate from a study of blood T cell repertoires in COVID-19. Study information: Sample material is recorded as cDNA or gDNA derived from T cells, B-cell-depleted T cells, or PBMCs.

What was sequenced was peripheral blood. The J gene is TRBJ2-3, the V gene TRBV10-3; D ambiguous. This receptor was identified in a woman in her 70s with acute or convalescent COVID-19. CDR3 amino acids: CAINDERTSSTDTQYF. In DNA, the CDR3 is TGTGCCATCAATGACGAGCGAACCTCTAGCACAGATACGCAGTATTTT.